A single sample gave rise to the 31 T cell receptor beta chains below, sequenced in a study of shared clonotypes between healthy human individuals. The repertoire was sequenced with immunoSEQ multiplex PCR; TCRdb's copy has only in-frame clones and lacks some. The sample shows some 2 million clones, roughly 94% of them seen only once. The specimen was naive CD4+ T cells sorted from blood. Subset given: CD45RA+ positively selected. The receptors shown here come from a man aged 18 to 30 in good health.

The V call is TRBV6-5, the J call TRBJ2-7, with 7 positions matching TRBD1. The V and J ends lost 0 bases and 3 bases, in that order; junction bases with no gene match: 2. The V gene's germline CDR1 is MNHEY and CDR2 SVGAGI. The CDR3 has 14 amino acids. In DNA form, the CDR3 reads TGTGCCAGCAGTTACTCGGGACAGCTCTACGAGCAGTACTTC. Protein product: CASSYSGQLYEQYF.

This clone was detected only once. The genes are TRBV6-5 and TRBJ1-6; possibly TRBD1 for D (6 bases). The V end lost 2 bases, the J end lost 8 bases, and 13 bases lay between the germline ends. Germline assignment: CDR1 MNHEY and CDR2 SVGAGI. The CDR3 is made up of 15 amino acids. The CDR3 spells CASSYAGAVDSPLHF. The CDR3 DNA reads as TGTGCCAGCAGTTACGCGGGGGCGGTAGATTCACCCCTCCACTTT.

The rearrangement uses TRBV18 and TRBJ1-5, with unresolved D. The germline V gene has CDR1 KGHSH and CDR2 LQKENI. Trimming shortened V by 5 bases and J by 7 bases, and 9 bases separated the two germline ends. This CDR3 has 12 amino acids. The CDR3 DNA follows: TGTGCCAGCTCAGTCGTTGGCCAGCCCCAGCATTTT. This translates into CASSVVGQPQHF. The entire variable domain, with the rest obtained from reference TRBV18 and TRBJ1-5, is as follows: NAGVMQNPRHLVRRRGQEARLRCSPMKGHSHVYWYRQLPEEGLKFMVYLQKENIIDESGMPKERFSAEFPKEGPSILRIQQVVRGDSAAYFCASSVVGQPQHFGDGTRLSIL.

The CDR3 here is CASSVRTVRGETQYF. DNA of the CDR3: TGTGCCAGCAGCGTCAGGACGGTCCGGGGAGAGACCCAGTACTTC. J is TRBJ2-5 and V is TRBV9, with a weak D call TRBD2 (5 bases). The germline V gene has CDR1 SGDLS and CDR2 YYNGEE. The CDR3 runs to 15 residues. Trimming took off 2 bases at V and 4 bases at J, with 15 bases between the two ends.

This clone was found once. In the same sample, other DNA sequences code for this CDR3. The chain combines TRBV2 with TRBJ2-3; D remains unclear. The CDR3 has 11 residues. Germline-derived CDR1 and CDR2 are SNHLY and FYNNEI. V lost 4 bases to trimming and J lost 4 bases, with 3 bases between them. CDR3 in DNA: TGTGCCAGCAGTGGTGCAGATACGCAGTATTTT. It yields the protein CASSGADTQYF.

The V and J genes are TRBV9 and TRBJ1-6; no definite D call. This CDR3 is 13 amino acids long. Germline values: CDR1 SGDLS, CDR2 YYNGEE. Trimming stripped 0 bases from V and 11 bases from J, with 9 bases between. CDR3 sequence reads: CASSVGPGAPLHF. For the CDR3, the DNA is TGTGCCAGCAGCGTAGGCCCCGGGGCACCCCTCCACTTT.

CDR3 sequence: CASSPELAKNIQYF. CDR3 DNA sequence: TGTGCCAGTAGCCCGGAGTTAGCCAAAAACATTCAGTACTTC. V usage is TRBV19 and J usage is TRBJ2-4; D is uncertain. The germline V gene encodes CDR1 LNHDA and CDR2 SQIVND (reference sequence). The CDR3 consists of 14 residues. The V end was cut by 6 bases, the J end by 0 bases, with 9 bases between.

The rearrangement uses TRBV5-4 and TRBJ1-1, with 8 bases fitting TRBD1. This CDR3 is built from 16 residues. Germline values: CDR1 SGHNT, CDR2 YYREEE (reference sequence). V shed 3 bases, J shed 3 bases, and the junction held 10 bases outside the gene matches. The CDR3 DNA follows: TGTGCCAGCAGCTCGGCGCTTGGACAGGGAGACACTGAAGCTTTCTTT. It codes for CASSSALGQGDTEAFF.

This sequence joins TRBV10-3 and TRBJ2-2, with D unresolved. The CDR3 has 17 amino acids. Between the trimmed V and J ends, which lost 5 bases and 2 bases, there was a span of 18 bases. The V gene's germline CDR1 is ENHRY and CDR2 SYGVKD. This CDR3 reads CAISTATSQLNTGELFF. DNA of the CDR3: TGTGCCATCAGTACGGCTACCTCCCAACTCAACACCGGGGAGCTGTTTTTT.

This sequence joins TRBV19 and TRBJ2-2, with D tentatively TRBD1 (5 bases). The CDR3 runs to 14 residues. Germline V CDR1 and CDR2: LNHDA, SQIVND (reference sequence). Trimming left V 7 bases short and J 1 base short, with 10 bases between. Here the CDR3 DNA reads TGTGCCAGTACGCGGACACAGAACACCGGGGAGCTGTTTTTT. Translated: CASTRTQNTGELFF. Looking up the rest from reference TRBV19 and TRBJ2-2 gives the full variable domain: DGGITQSPKYLFRKEGQNVTLSCEQNLNHDAMYWYRQDPGQGLRLIYYSQIVNDFQKGDIAEGYSVSREKKESFPLTVTSAQKNPTAFYLCASTRTQNTGELFFGEGSRLTVL.

This sequence joins TRBV7-6 and TRBJ1-5; no reliable D call. CDR3 length: 13 residues. From germline, CDR1 is SGHVS and CDR2 FNYEAQ. With 5 bases removed from V and 0 bases from J, the gap between germline ends came to 5 bases. Here the CDR3 DNA reads TGTGCCAGCAGCGAGGGTAGCAATCAGCCCCAGCATTTT. The encoded protein is CASSEGSNQPQHF. Looking up the rest from reference TRBV7-6 and TRBJ1-5 gives the full variable domain: GAGVSQSPRYKVTKRGQDVALRCDPISGHVSLYWYRQALGQGPEFLTYFNYEAQQDKSGLPNDRFSAERPEGSISTLTIQRTEQRDSAMYRCASSEGSNQPQHFGDGTRLSIL.

The CDR3 coding sequence is TGTGCCAGCAGTTACGGACTAGCGGGGGGGAAGACCCAGTACTTC. Its protein is CASSYGLAGGKTQYF. The chain uses TRBV6-5 and TRBJ2-5; 15 bases align to TRBD2. Trimming at V came to 2 bases and at J to 6 bases, leaving 1 base not matched to a gene. The germline CDR1 and CDR2 sequences are MNHEY and SVGAGI. The CDR3 contains 15 residues.

The rearrangement uses TRBV28 and TRBJ1-5, with 11 bases that match TRBD1. V lost 5 bases to trimming and J lost 7 bases; unmatched junction nucleotides: 4. This CDR3 is 14 amino acids long. Germline CDR1 is MDHEN and CDR2 is SYDVKM. CDR3 sequence (DNA): TGTGCCAGCAGTCGCGGACAGGGGGCCCAGCCCCAGCATTTT. This codes for CASSRGQGAQPQHF.

The rearrangement joins TRBV5-1 to TRBJ1-1, with D perhaps matching TRBD1 (5 bases). Germline V CDR1 and CDR2: SGHRS, YFSETQ. Trimming removed 5 bases from V and 4 bases from J, with 15 bases in between. The CDR3 spans 14 residues. As DNA, the CDR3 is TGCGCCAGCAGACACCGACAGTGGACCACTGAAGCTTTCTTT. Its protein product is CASRHRQWTTEAFF.

In DNA, the CDR3 is TGTGCCAGCACCGTTCGACTACAGGGGATGAACACCGGGGAGCTGTTTTTT. Translation gives CASTVRLQGMNTGELFF. J is TRBJ2-2 and V is TRBV7-9; 7 bases line up with TRBD1. Germline CDR1 and CDR2: SEHNR and FQNEAQ (reference sequence). Trimming cost V 7 bases and J 1 base; bases outside gene matches: 12. The CDR3 spans 17 residues.

The rearrangement joins TRBV5-1 to TRBJ2-7; 10 positions agree with TRBD1. This CDR3 region has 14 residues. The germline V gene encodes CDR1 SGHRS and CDR2 YFSETQ. Trimming removed 4 bases from V and 7 bases from J; junction bases left unmatched: 8. CDR3 region: CASSPGTGASEQYF. In DNA, the CDR3 is TGCGCCAGCAGCCCAGGGACAGGGGCCTCTGAGCAGTACTTC.

V usage is TRBV28 and J usage is TRBJ2-5; 14 bases map to TRBD2. Germline CDR1 reads MDHEN; CDR2 reads SYDVKM. The V and J ends lost 5 bases and 0 bases, in that order; junction bases with no gene match: 8. This CDR3 spans 18 amino acids. In DNA, the CDR3 is TGTGCCAGCAGTGTAGTCGGGACTAGCGGGGGAGACCAAGAGACCCAGTACTTC. Translation gives CASSVVGTSGGDQETQYF.

The V call is TRBV6-5, the J call TRBJ1-1; 8 positions agree with TRBD1. This CDR3 spans 14 amino acids. J gave up 0 bases and V 8 bases, and 5 bases lay outside the gene matches. Per germline, CDR1 MNHEY and CDR2 SVGAGI. The CDR3 coding sequence is TGTGCCAGCGGACAGGGTCCTATGAACACTGAAGCTTTCTTT. Translated: CASGQGPMNTEAFF.

The chain couples TRBV4-3 to TRBJ2-3; 12 nucleotides match TRBD2. The J segment lost 4 bases and the V segment lost 4 bases, leaving 6 bases of the junction unmatched. The CDR3 length is 16 residues. Germline V CDR1 and CDR2: LGHNA, YSLEER. CDR3 bases: TGCGCCAGCAGCCTCGAACTAGCGGGAGGCTCAGATACGCAGTATTTT. It translates to CASSLELAGGSDTQYF.

The chain carries TRBV5-4 and TRBJ2-6; 7 nucleotides align to TRBD1. The CDR3 contains 16 residues. Germline-derived CDR1 and CDR2 are SGHNT and YYREEE (reference sequence). With V trimmed by 6 bases and J by 0 bases, 6 bases remained unmatched. Written as DNA, the CDR3 is TGTGCCAGCATGAGGGGGCAGGACTCTGGGGCCAACGTCCTGACTTTC. Translation: CASMRGQDSGANVLTF.

CDR3 nucleotide sequence: TGTGCCAGCACCCGTGGAGGGGGCGGGCAAAACATTCAGTACTTC. It encodes CASTRGGGGQNIQYF. The V call is TRBV6-1, the J call TRBJ2-4, with D perhaps matching TRBD1 (7 bases). CDR3 length equals 15 residues. V was trimmed by 7 bases and J by 5 bases, leaving 18 bases between them. CDR1 is MNHNS, CDR2 SASEGT, per germline.

The V gene is TRBV10-1, the J gene TRBJ1-1, with 7 bases identical to TRBD1. From germline, CDR1 is WNHNN and CDR2 SYGVQD (reference sequence). V trimming: 5 bases; J trimming: 5 bases; junction bases outside the gene matches: 14. The CDR3 covers 16 residues. The CDR3 protein is CASSPWTGLGYTEAFF. DNA of the CDR3: TGCGCCAGCAGTCCCTGGACAGGCTTAGGATATACTGAAGCTTTCTTT.

This chain uses TRBV6-5 with TRBJ1-6; no clear D. V was trimmed by 2 bases and J by 9 bases, leaving 17 bases between them. This CDR3 contains 16 residues. Germline CDR1 and CDR2: MNHEY and SVGAGI. CDR3 sequence (DNA): TGTGCCAGCAGTTACGTTAGTCGGGAAGAGGGTTCACCCCTCCACTTT. This sequence encodes CASSYVSREEGSPLHF.

V gene TRBV19 combines with J gene TRBJ1-5; 8 positions match TRBD1. Trimming cost V 8 bases and J 8 bases; bases outside gene matches: 5. The CDR3 is 12 amino acids. Germline CDR1 is LNHDA and CDR2 is SQIVND (reference sequence). The CDR3 here is CASGGQVKPQHF. CDR3 bases: TGTGCCAGTGGGGGACAGGTAAAGCCCCAGCATTTT.

This clone has a single count. The rearrangement links TRBV2 to TRBJ2-1; 13 nucleotides match TRBD2. The CDR3 runs to 15 residues. The ends lost 6 bases at V and 9 bases at J; junction bases unmatched: 8. Germline V lookup: CDR1 SNHLY, CDR2 FYNNEI. CDR3 amino acids: CASREGLAGLGEQFF. The DNA for the CDR3 is TGTGCCAGCAGAGAGGGACTAGCGGGATTGGGTGAGCAGTTCTTC.

The rearrangement uses TRBV5-6 and TRBJ2-5; D may be TRBD1 (6 bases). The ends were cut back, 2 bases at V and 3 bases at J, with 8 bases in the middle. The CDR3 is 13 amino acids. Looked up from germline, CDR1 is SGHDT and CDR2 is YYEEEE. The CDR3 region is CASSFDRKETQYF. The CDR3 nucleotides are TGTGCCAGCAGCTTCGACAGGAAAGAGACCCAGTACTTC.

In regard to this clone: The sample has other DNA sequences that encode this CDR3 too. This chain joins TRBV5-1 and TRBJ2-3; maybe TRBD2 (5 bases). Germline values: CDR1 SGHRS, CDR2 YFSETQ. V lost 4 bases and J 2 bases, leaving 14 bases between the germline ends. CDR3 length: 15 residues. The CDR3 DNA follows: TGCGCCAGCAGCCTTAGTGGGAGCGCCACAGATACGCAGTATTTT. This translates into CASSLSGSATDTQYF.

This chain joins TRBV11-1 and TRBJ2-2; 9 nucleotides line up with TRBD1. Germline CDR1 SGHAT, CDR2 FQDESV (reference sequence). V lost 5 bases, J lost 5 bases, and 6 bases stayed unmatched. CDR3 length equals 15 residues. The CDR3 loop is CASSKQGAGTGELFF. CDR3 DNA sequence: TGTGCCAGCAGCAAACAGGGGGCAGGTACCGGGGAGCTGTTTTTT.

The rearrangement joins TRBV7-2 to TRBJ1-1; D remains unclear. The germline V and J ends were trimmed by 1 base and 5 bases, with 8 bases remaining between them. The CDR3 loop spans 13 amino acids. Germline CDR1 reads SGHTA; CDR2 reads FQGNSA. Written as DNA, the CDR3 is TGTGCCAGCAGCTTAGTTGCGGAGACTGAAGCTTTCTTT. Its translation is CASSLVAETEAFF.

CDR3 coding DNA: TGTGCCAGCAGTTCGGGGGGAGGGCCGGGGGCCCAGTACTTC. This codes for CASSSGGGPGAQYF. V and J are TRBV27 and TRBJ2-5, with 7 bases aligning to TRBD2. Germline CDR1 is MNHEY and CDR2 is SMNVEV (reference sequence). The trim removed 4 bases at V and 9 bases at J, leaving 11 bases unmatched. This CDR3 spans 14 amino acids.

The rearrangement links TRBV9 to TRBJ1-6; the D is unclear. CDR3 size: 16 residues. Germline CDR1 and CDR2: SGDLS and YYNGEE. Trimming cost V 3 bases and J 4 bases, with 14 bases left between them. This chain's CDR3 is CASSERETPYNSPLHF. The CDR3 DNA follows: TGTGCCAGCAGCGAGAGGGAGACACCATATAATTCACCCCTCCACTTT.